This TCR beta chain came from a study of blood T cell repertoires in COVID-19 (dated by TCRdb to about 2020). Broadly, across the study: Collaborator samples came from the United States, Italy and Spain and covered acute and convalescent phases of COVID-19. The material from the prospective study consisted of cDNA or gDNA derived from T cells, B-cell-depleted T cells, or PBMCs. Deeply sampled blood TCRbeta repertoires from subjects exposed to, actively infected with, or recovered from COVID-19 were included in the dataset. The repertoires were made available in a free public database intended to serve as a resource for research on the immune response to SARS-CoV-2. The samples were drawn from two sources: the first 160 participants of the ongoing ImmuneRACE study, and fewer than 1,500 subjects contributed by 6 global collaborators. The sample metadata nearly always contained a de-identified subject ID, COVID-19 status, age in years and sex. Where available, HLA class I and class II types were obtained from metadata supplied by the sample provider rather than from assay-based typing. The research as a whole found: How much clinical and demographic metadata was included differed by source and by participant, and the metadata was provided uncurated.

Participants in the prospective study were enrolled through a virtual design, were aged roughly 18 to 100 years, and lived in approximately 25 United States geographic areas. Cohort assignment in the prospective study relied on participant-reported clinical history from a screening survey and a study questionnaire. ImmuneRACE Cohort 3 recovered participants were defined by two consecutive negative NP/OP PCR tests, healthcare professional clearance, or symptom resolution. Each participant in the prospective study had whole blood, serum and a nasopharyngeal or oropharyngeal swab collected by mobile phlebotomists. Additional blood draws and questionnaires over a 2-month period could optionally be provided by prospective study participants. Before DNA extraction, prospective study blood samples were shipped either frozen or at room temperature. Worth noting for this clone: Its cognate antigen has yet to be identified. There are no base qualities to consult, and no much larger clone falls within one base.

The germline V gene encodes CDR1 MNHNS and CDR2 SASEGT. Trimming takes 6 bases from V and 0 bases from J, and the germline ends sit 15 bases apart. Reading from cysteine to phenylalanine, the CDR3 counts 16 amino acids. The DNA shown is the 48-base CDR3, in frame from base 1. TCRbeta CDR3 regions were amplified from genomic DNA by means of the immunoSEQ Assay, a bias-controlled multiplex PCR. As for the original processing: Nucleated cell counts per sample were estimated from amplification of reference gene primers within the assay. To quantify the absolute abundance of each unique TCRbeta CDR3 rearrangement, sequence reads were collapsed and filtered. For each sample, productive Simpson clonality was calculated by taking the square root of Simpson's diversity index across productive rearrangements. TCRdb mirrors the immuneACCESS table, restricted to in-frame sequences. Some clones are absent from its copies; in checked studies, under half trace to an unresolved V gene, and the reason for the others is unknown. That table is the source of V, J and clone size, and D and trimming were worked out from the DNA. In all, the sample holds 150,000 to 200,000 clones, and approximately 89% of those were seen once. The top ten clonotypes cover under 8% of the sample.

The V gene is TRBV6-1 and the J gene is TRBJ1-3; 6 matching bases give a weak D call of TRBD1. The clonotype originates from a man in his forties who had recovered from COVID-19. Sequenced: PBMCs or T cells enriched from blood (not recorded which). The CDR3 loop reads CASREQGYDSGNTIYF. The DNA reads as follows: TGTGCCAGCAGGGAACAGGGCTACGACTCTGGAAACACCATATATTTT.